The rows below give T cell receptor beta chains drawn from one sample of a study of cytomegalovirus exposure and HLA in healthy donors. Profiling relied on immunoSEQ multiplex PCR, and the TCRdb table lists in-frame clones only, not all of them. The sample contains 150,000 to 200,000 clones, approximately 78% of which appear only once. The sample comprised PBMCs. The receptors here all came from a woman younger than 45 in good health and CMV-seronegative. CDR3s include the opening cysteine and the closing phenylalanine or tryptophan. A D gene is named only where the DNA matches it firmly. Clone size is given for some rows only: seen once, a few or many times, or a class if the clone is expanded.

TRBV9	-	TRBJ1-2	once	CASSLDELYGYTF	TGTGCCAGCAGCTTAGACGAGCTCTATGGCTACACCTTC
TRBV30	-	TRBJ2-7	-	CAWSPGYMITLEQYF	TGTGCCTGGTCCCCCGGGTACATGATTACCCTCGAGCAGTACTTC
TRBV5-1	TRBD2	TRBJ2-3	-	CASSTTGLAATDTQYF	TGCGCCAGCAGCACCACGGGACTAGCGGCTACAGATACGCAGTATTTT
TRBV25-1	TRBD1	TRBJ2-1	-	CASSEYRGNNEQFF	TGTGCCAGCAGTGAATACAGGGGGAACAATGAGCAGTTCTTC
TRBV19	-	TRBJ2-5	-	CASSIHREETQYF	TGTGCCAGTAGTATACACAGGGAAGAGACCCAGTACTTC
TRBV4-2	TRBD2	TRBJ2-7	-	CASSQALAGAGEQYF	TGTGCCAGCAGCCAAGCCCTAGCGGGGGCAGGCGAGCAGTACTTC
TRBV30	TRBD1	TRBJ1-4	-	CAWSGGGSIINEKLFF	TGTGCCTGGAGTGGAGGGGGCTCTATTATTAATGAAAAACTGTTTTTT
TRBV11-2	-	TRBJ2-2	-	CASRLRTGELFF	TGTGCCAGCAGGTTGAGGACCGGGGAGCTGTTTTTT
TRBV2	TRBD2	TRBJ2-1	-	CASSSGRGNEQFF	TGTGCCAGCAGTAGCGGGAGGGGTAATGAGCAGTTCTTC
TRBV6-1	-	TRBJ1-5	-	CASSVDSEQPQHF	TGTGCCAGCAGTGTGGACAGCGAGCAGCCCCAGCATTTT
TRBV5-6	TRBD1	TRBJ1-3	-	CASSRGPGSSGNTIYF	TGTGCCAGCAGCAGGGGGCCCGGGAGCTCTGGAAACACCATATATTTT
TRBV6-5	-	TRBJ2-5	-	CASSYSMTGAGETQYF	TGTGCCAGCAGTTACTCGATGACAGGAGCCGGAGAGACCCAGTACTTC
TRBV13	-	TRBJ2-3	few	CASTGGDTYTQYF	TGTGCCAGCACGGGTGGGGACACCTATACGCAGTATTTT
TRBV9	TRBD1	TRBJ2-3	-	CASSVRQGSTDTQYF	TGTGCCAGCAGCGTTAGACAGGGGAGCACAGATACGCAGTATTTT
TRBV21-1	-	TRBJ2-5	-	CASSSRDRGQETQYF	TGTGCCAGCAGCTCCCGGGACAGGGGCCAAGAGACCCAGTACTTC
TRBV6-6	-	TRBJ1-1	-	CASSSPQGKFF	TGTGCCAGCAGCTCTCCCCAGGGTAAATTCTTT
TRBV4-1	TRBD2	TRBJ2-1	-	CASSQAFGAGGSYNEQFF	TGCGCCAGCAGCCAAGCTTTCGGCGCGGGAGGGTCCTACAATGAGCAGTTCTTC
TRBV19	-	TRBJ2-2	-	CASSEILPTGELFF	TGTGCCAGTAGTGAGATATTACCTACCGGGGAGCTGTTTTTT
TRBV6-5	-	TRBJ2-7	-	CASRPRGAFEQYF	TGTGCCAGCAGGCCTCGGGGGGCCTTCGAGCAGTACTTC
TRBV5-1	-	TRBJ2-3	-	CASSLFSGLTDTQYF	TGCGCCAGCAGCTTGTTCTCAGGGCTCACAGATACGCAGTATTTT
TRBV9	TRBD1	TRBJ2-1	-	CASSFDRGQYNEQFF	TGTGCCAGCAGCTTCGACAGGGGACAATACAATGAGCAGTTCTTC
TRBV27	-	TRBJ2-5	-	CASSLGGSGVVQYF	TGTGCCAGCAGTTTAGGAGGGAGCGGCGTGGTGCAGTACTTC
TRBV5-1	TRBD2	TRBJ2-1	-	CASSSPGLAGGISYNEQFF	TGCGCCAGCAGCTCGCCGGGACTAGCGGGAGGAATCTCCTACAATGAGCAGTTCTTC
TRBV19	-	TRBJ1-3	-	CASSILGSGNTIYF	TGTGCCAGTAGTATCCTAGGCTCTGGAAACACCATATATTTT
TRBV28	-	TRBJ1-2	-	CASAEGGEGNYGYTF	TGTGCCAGCGCTGAGGGAGGGGAGGGTAACTATGGCTACACCTTC
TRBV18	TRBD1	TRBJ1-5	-	CASSPPRTGASNQPQHF	TGTGCCAGCTCACCACCCCGGACAGGGGCTAGCAATCAGCCCCAGCATTTT
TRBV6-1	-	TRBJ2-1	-	CASRADSSVREQFF	TGTGCCAGCAGGGCGGACTCTAGTGTGCGGGAGCAGTTCTTC
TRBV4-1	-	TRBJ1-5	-	CASSPLQAKGNQPQHF	TGCGCCAGCAGCCCACTCCAGGCCAAGGGCAATCAGCCCCAGCATTTT
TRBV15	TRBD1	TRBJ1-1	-	CATSRDLDRALRAFF	TGTGCCACCAGCAGAGATTTGGACAGGGCCCTGCGGGCTTTCTTT
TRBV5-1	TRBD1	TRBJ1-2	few	CASTEGTGYGGYTF	TGCGCCAGCACCGAAGGGACAGGGTATGGCGGCTACACCTTC
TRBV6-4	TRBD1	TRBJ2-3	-	CASSPQGASTDTQYF	TGTGCCAGCAGTCCACAGGGGGCGAGCACAGATACGCAGTATTTT
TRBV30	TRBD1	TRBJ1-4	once	CACSPGTGVEKLFF	TGTGCCTGCTCACCAGGGACAGGGGTTGAAAAACTGTTTTTT
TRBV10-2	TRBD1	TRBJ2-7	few	CASTDRGYEQYF	TGCGCCAGCACAGACAGGGGATACGAGCAGTACTTC
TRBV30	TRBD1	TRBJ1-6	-	CAWSVRGHNSPLHF	TGTGCCTGGAGTGTAAGGGGGCATAATTCACCCCTCCACTTT
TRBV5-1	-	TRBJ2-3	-	CASSWGDRSTDTQYF	TGCGCCAGCAGCTGGGGGGACCGTAGCACAGATACGCAGTATTTT
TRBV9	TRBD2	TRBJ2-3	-	CASSVNGLAGKSSTDTQYF	TGTGCCAGCAGCGTTAACGGACTAGCGGGGAAGTCTAGCACAGATACGCAGTATTTT
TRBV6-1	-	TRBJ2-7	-	CASRHSSYEQYF	TGTGCCTCTCGACACAGTTCCTACGAGCAGTACTTC
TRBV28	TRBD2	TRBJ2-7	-	CASSGTSGGSYEQYF	TGTGCCAGCAGTGGGACTAGCGGTGGGTCCTACGAGCAGTACTTC
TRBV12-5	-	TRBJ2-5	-	CASGFSQGQGTETQYF	TGTGCTAGTGGTTTTTCCCAAGGGCAGGGGACGGAGACCCAGTACTTC